This TCR beta chain stems from a study of blood T cell repertoires in COVID-19. Sequenced by immunoSEQ multiplex PCR; TCRdb stores in-frame clones only, minus some. Among approximately 270,000 clones listed, roughly 90% were seen once. There are 16 residues in the CDR3. The V gene lost 1 base and the J gene lost 6 bases, with 16 bases spanning the gap. CDR1 is SGHRS, CDR2 YFSETQ, per germline. This clonotype originated in a man in his forties who had been exposed to COVID-19. This chain uses TRBV5-1 with TRBJ2-2; D may be TRBD1 (6 bases). Sequenced input: PBMCs or T cells enriched from blood (not recorded which). The CDR3 DNA reads as TGCGCCAGCAGCTTGTACGGTACAGGGAGTTCCGGGGAGCTGTTTTTT. This translates into CASSLYGTGSSGELFF.